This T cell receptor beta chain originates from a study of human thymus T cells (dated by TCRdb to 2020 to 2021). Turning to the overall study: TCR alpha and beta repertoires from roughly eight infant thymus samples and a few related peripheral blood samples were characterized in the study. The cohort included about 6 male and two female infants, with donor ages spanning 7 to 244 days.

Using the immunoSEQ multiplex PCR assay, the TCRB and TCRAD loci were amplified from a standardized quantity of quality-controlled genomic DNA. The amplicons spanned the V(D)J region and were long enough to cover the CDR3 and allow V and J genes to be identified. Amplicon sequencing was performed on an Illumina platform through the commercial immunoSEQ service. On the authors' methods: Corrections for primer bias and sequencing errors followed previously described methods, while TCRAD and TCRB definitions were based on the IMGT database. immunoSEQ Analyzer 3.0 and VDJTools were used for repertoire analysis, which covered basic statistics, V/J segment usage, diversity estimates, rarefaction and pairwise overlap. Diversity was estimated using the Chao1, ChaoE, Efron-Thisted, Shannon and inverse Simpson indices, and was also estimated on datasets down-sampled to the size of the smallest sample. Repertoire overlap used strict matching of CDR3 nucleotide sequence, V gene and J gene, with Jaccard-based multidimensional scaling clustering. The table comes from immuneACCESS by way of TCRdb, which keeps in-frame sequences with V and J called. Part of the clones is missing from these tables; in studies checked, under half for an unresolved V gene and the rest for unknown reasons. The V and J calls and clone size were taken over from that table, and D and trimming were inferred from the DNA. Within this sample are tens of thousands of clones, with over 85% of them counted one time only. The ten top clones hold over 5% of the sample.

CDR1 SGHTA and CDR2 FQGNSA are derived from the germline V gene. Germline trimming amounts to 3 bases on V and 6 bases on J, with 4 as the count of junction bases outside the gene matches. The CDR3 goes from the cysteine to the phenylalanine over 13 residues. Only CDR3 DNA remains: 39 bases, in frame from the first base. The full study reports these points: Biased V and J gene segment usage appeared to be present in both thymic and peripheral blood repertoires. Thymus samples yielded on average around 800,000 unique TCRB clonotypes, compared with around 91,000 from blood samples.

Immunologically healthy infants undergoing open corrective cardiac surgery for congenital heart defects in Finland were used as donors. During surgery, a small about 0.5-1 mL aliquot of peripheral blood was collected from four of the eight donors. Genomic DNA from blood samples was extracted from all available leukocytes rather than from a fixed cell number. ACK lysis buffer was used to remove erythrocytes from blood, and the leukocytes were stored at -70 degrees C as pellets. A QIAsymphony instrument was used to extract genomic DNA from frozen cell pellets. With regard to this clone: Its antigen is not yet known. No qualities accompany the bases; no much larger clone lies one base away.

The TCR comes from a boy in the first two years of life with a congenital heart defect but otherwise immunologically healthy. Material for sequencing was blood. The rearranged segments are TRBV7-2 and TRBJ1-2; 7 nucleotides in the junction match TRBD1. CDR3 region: CASSFRQGNGYTF. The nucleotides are TGTGCCAGCAGCTTTAGACAGGGAAATGGCTACACCTTC. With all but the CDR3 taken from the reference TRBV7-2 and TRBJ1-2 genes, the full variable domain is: GAGVSQSPSNKVTEKGKDVELRCDPISGHTALYWYRQSLGQGLEFLIYFQGNSAPDKSGLPSDRFSAERTGGSVSTLTIQRTQQEDSAVYLCASSFRQGNGYTFGSGTRLTVV.